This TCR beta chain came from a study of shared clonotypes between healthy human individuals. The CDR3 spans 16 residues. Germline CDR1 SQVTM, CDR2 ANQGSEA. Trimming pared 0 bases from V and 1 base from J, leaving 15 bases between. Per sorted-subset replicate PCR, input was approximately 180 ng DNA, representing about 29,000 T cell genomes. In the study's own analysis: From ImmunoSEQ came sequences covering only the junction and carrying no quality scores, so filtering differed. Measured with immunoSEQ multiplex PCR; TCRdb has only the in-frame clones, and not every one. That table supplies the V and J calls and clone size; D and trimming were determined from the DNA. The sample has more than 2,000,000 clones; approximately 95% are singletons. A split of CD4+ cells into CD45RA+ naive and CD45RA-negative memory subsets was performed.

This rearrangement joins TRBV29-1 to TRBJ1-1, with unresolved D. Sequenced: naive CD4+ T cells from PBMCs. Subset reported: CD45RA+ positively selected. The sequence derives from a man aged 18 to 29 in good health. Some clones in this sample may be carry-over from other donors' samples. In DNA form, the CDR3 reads TGCAGCGTTGAAGATCGCACCCCTGTCAGGAACACTGAAGCTTTCTTT. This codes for CSVEDRTPVRNTEAFF.